This TCR beta chain comes out of a study of OX40 agonist ivuxolimab in advanced cancers. Study-wide background: Patients were infused with ivuxolimab every 2 weeks at 0.01 to 10 mg/kg. Dose-escalation patients were diagnosed with hepatocellular carcinoma, melanoma, renal cell cancer or head and neck cancer.

The protocol was immunoSEQ multiplex PCR, while the TCRdb copy is restricted to in-frame clones and leaves out a portion. The sample contains 45,000 to 50,000 clones, 89% of which appear only once. Note on this clone: Its antigen is not identified.

From germline, CDR1 is LGHNT and CDR2 FRNRAP. Trimming left V 6 bases short and J 10 bases short, with 16 bases between. This CDR3 region has 13 residues. Study findings and constraints: More expanded clones were found, on average, in CD8+ than in CD4+ T cells.

The gene calls are TRBV12-5 and TRBJ2-1; tentative D call: TRBD2 (7 bases). The source is an adult with an advanced solid tumor such as melanoma, head and neck, liver or kidney cancer. The sequencing here drew on CD4+ or CD8+ T cells sorted from blood, taken in a trial of the OX40 agonist ivuxolimab. CDR3 residues: CASGKGGTREQFF. CDR3 bases: TGTGCTAGTGGGAAGGGGGGGACGAGGGAGCAGTTCTTC.